The 25 T cell receptor beta chains presented below share a single source sample, sequenced in a study of cytomegalovirus exposure and HLA in healthy donors (dated by TCRdb to the late 2010s). Libraries were prepared through the immunoSEQ multiplex PCR assay. A mixture of 60 forward primers for TCR Vbeta segments and 13 reverse primers for TCR Jbeta segments was used in the multiplex PCR. TCRdb holds this immuneACCESS table with in-frame rearrangements only. Some clones are missing; in checked studies, unresolved V genes explain under half, and the rest has no known cause. In this sample the table shows over 45,000 clones, about 81% of which occur a single time. Roughly 2.4% of the sample lies in the top ten. The specimen sequenced was PBMCs. The receptors here all came from a boy aged 5-17 years in good health and CMV-seropositive.

The chain has TRBV7-3 and TRBJ2-1; possible D gene TRBD2, 7 bases. V dropped 0 bases and J dropped 9 bases, with 15 bases sitting between them. Germline assignment: CDR1 SGHTA and CDR2 FQGTGA. This CDR3 has 15 amino acids. DNA for the CDR3: TGTGCCAGCAGCTTAACCGCGGGGGCGACAGTTGAGCAGTTCTTC. Amino acids: CASSLTAGATVEQFF.

The chain has TRBV4-2 and TRBJ2-5; no definite D call. CDR3 length: 14 amino acids. The germline V gene has CDR1 LGHNA and CDR2 YNFKEQ. V was shortened by 1 base and J by 1 base, with 7 bases between the two germline ends. CDR3 nucleotides: TGTGCCAGCAGCCAAGGAGCTTTCCAAGAGACCCAGTACTTC. This translates into CASSQGAFQETQYF.

The genes are TRBV2 and TRBJ1-2, with 9 bases lining up with TRBD1. The CDR3 covers 17 residues. V lost 6 bases and J lost 3; bases outside the gene matches: 14. Germline values: CDR1 SNHLY, CDR2 FYNNEI. The DNA of the CDR3 is TGTGCCAGCAGCAGCTTAACCCGGGACAGGGATTACTATGGCTACACCTTC. Translation: CASSSLTRDRDYYGYTF.

The rearrangement links TRBV7-9 to TRBJ1-1, with D perhaps matching TRBD1 (5 bases). The CDR3 sequence is 14 residues long. Trimming cost V 6 bases and J 5 bases, with 16 bases left between them. In germline, CDR1 is SEHNR, CDR2 FQNEAQ (reference sequence). The CDR3 region has the DNA TGTGCCAGCAGTCAATCTGGGGGGTTAACTGAAGCTTTCTTT. Translation gives CASSQSGGLTEAFF.

This clone was observed a single time. The chain employs TRBV5-5 and TRBJ1-1; 8 nucleotides agree with TRBD1. V lost 5 bases, J lost 0 bases, and 9 bases stayed unmatched. CDR1 and CDR2 from the germline V gene are SGHKS and YYEKEE (reference sequence). There are 16 residues in the CDR3. CDR3 coding DNA: TGTGCCAGCAGTCGAACAGGGGGGGCGGTGAACACTGAAGCTTTCTTT. Protein product: CASSRTGGAVNTEAFF.

The V and J genes are TRBV27 and TRBJ2-7; possibly TRBD1 for D (6 bases). The V and J ends lost 7 bases and 4 bases respectively, with 11 bases between them. The CDR3 has 12 residues. Germline V gives CDR1 MNHEY, CDR2 SMNVEV (reference sequence). The CDR3 bases are TGTGCCAGCAAGGACAGCACTTACGAGCAGTACTTC. It yields the protein CASKDSTYEQYF.

This chain uses TRBV5-6 with TRBJ2-3; D remains ambiguous. Between the trimmed V and J ends, which lost 0 bases and 6 bases, there was a span of 5 bases. Germline V gene lookup returns CDR1 SGHDT and CDR2 YYEEEE. This CDR3 contains 12 residues. This CDR3 reads CASSLDFDTQYF. CDR3 nucleotides: TGTGCCAGCAGCTTGGACTTTGATACGCAGTATTTT.

V is TRBV9 and J is TRBJ1-1; a possible D gene is TRBD1 (5 bases). Deletions cut 4 bases from V and 8 bases from J, with 12 bases between. In germline, CDR1 is SGDLS, CDR2 YYNGEE. This CDR3 contains 12 residues. The CDR3 sequence is CASSPWGPEAFF. CDR3 nucleotides: TGTGCCAGCAGCCCCTGGGGCCCCGAAGCTTTCTTT.

This clone appeared a few times. The V call is TRBV2, the J call TRBJ2-7; 8 bases map to TRBD2. CDR3 length: 15 residues. Per germline, CDR1 SNHLY and CDR2 FYNNEI. V gave up 10 bases and J gave up 3 bases; unmatched junction bases: 14. The CDR3 nucleotides are TGTGCCACCGGGGGGGCGTTCGGGGGCGGCTACGAGCAGTACTTC. Amino acids: CATGGAFGGGYEQYF.

The J gene is TRBJ2-3, the V gene TRBV6-4; maybe TRBD1 (6 bases). The germline CDR1 and CDR2 sequences are MRHNA and SNTAGT. Trimming took 3 bases from V and 2 from J, leaving 12 bases between them. The CDR3 is 15 amino acids. CDR3 sequence reads: CASSEFAGATDTQYF. DNA for the CDR3: TGTGCCAGCAGTGAATTCGCAGGGGCCACAGATACGCAGTATTTT.

The DNA for the CDR3 is TGTGCCAGCAGCTCCGGGACAGGGACTGAAGCTTTCTTT. Residues: CASSSGTGTEAFF. The chain combines TRBV7-3 with TRBJ1-1, with TRBD1 identical over 9 bases. The V and J ends lost 4 bases and 5 bases, in that order; junction bases with no gene match: 2. The CDR3 sequence is 13 residues long. Germline assignment: CDR1 SGHTA and CDR2 FQGTGA.

This clone was detected only once. The chain uses TRBV11-2 and TRBJ2-2, with 15 bases fitting TRBD2. V trimming: 5 bases; J trimming: 4 bases; junction bases outside the gene matches: 5. The CDR3 totals 17 residues. Germline-derived CDR1 and CDR2 are SGHAT and FQNNGV. The CDR3 DNA reads TGTGCCAGCAGCCCGTGGACTAGCGGGGGGGCCACCGGGGAGCTGTTTTTT. Its protein product is CASSPWTSGGATGELFF.

This clone was observed a handful of times. V is TRBV19 and J is TRBJ1-1; the D is unclear. The germline CDR1 and CDR2 sequences are LNHDA and SQIVND (reference sequence). Deletions cut 5 bases from V and 8 bases from J, with 6 bases between. The CDR3 covers 10 residues. The CDR3, as DNA: TGTGCCAGTAGTTTGCGAGAAGCTTTCTTT. Translating it yields CASSLREAFF.

V and J are TRBV11-2 and TRBJ2-1; 7 positions match TRBD2. J lost 0 bases, V lost 3 bases, and 5 bases had no gene match. CDR1 SGHAT and CDR2 FQNNGV come from the germline V gene. The CDR3 covers 16 residues. This CDR3 is CASSLGRLASYNEQFF. DNA of the CDR3: TGTGCCAGCAGCTTGGGGCGACTAGCCTCCTACAATGAGCAGTTCTTC. The full variable domain, in which reference TRBV11-2 and TRBJ2-1 provide the parts outside the CDR3, is EAGVAQSPRYKIIEKRQSVAFWCNPISGHATLYWYQQILGQGPKLLIQFQNNGVVDDSQLPKDRFSAERLKGVDSTLKIQPAKLEDSAVYLCASSLGRLASYNEQFFGPGTRLTVL.

The chain is built from TRBV28 and TRBJ1-2, with no clear D. The CDR3 loop spans 13 amino acids. CDR1 MDHEN and CDR2 SYDVKM come from the germline V gene. V shed 3 bases and J shed 5 bases, with 10 bases lying between them. CDR3 sequence reads: CASSFPPHYGYTF. The CDR3 region has the DNA TGTGCCAGCAGTTTCCCCCCCCATTATGGCTACACCTTC.

The V call is TRBV6-4, the J call TRBJ2-3, with TRBD2 matching over 13 bases. Germline-derived CDR1 and CDR2 are MRHNA and SNTAGT. The CDR3 runs to 18 residues. Unmatched junction bases numbered 6, after V lost 3 bases and J lost 0 bases. This chain's CDR3 is CASSEVEGLAGSTDTQYF. The CDR3 DNA is TGTGCCAGCAGTGAGGTCGAGGGACTAGCGGGGAGCACAGATACGCAGTATTTT.

The V and J genes are TRBV7-9 and TRBJ1-1, with unresolved D. Trimming took off 8 bases at V and 11 bases at J, with 6 bases between the two ends. There are 8 residues in the CDR3. Germline CDR1 is SEHNR and CDR2 is FQNEAQ (reference sequence). The CDR3 sequence is CASPFAFF. Written as DNA, the CDR3 is TGTGCCAGCCCGTTCGCTTTCTTT.

The J gene is TRBJ2-3, the V gene TRBV4-1; 8 bases are shared with TRBD2. The CDR3 length is 17 residues. The germline gives CDR1 MGHRA, CDR2 YSYEKL. The V segment lost 0 bases and the J segment 2 bases; nucleotides outside the gene matches: 7. For the CDR3, the DNA is TGCGCCAGCAGCCAAGATGGAGGGGGACTAGACACAGATACGCAGTATTTT. It codes for CASSQDGGGLDTDTQYF.

The chain uses TRBV11-2 and TRBJ2-2; D not resolved. Germline assignment: CDR1 SGHAT and CDR2 FQNNGV. The ends were cut back, 4 bases at V and 7 bases at J, with 13 bases in the middle. The CDR3 totals 14 residues. CDR3 nucleotides: TGTGCCAGCAGCTCGGGTGTTCGGGTCGGGGAGCTGTTTTTT. Protein sequence: CASSSGVRVGELFF. Filled out from reference TRBV11-2 and TRBJ2-2, the complete variable domain reads EAGVAQSPRYKIIEKRQSVAFWCNPISGHATLYWYQQILGQGPKLLIQFQNNGVVDDSQLPKDRFSAERLKGVDSTLKIQPAKLEDSAVYLCASSSGVRVGELFFGEGSRLTVL.

The rearrangement links TRBV7-2 to TRBJ2-5; TRBD1 agrees at 8 bases. Germline V gives CDR1 SGHTA, CDR2 FQGNSA. The CDR3 consists of 15 residues. J was trimmed by 4 bases and V by 6 bases; bases with no gene match: 10. CDR3 sequence reads: CASSSPGGAGETQYF. CDR3 bases: TGTGCCAGCAGTTCCCCAGGGGGCGCTGGAGAGACCCAGTACTTC.

This clone appeared a few times. J is TRBJ2-5 and V is TRBV5-8, with D hard to call. Germline loops: CDR1 SGHTS, CDR2 YDEGEE. Trimming shortened V by 3 bases and J by 2 bases, and 8 bases separated the two germline ends. The CDR3 length is 13 residues. The DNA of the CDR3 is TGTGCCAGCAGCTCGAGACTTCAAGAGACCCAGTACTTC. Amino acid sequence: CASSSRLQETQYF.

This sequence joins TRBV29-1 and TRBJ2-7, with a possible D match to TRBD2 (5 bases). Trimming removed 4 bases from V and 7 bases from J, with 14 bases in between. This CDR3 has 12 residues. Germline CDR1 reads SQVTM; CDR2 reads ANQGSEA. CDR3 coding DNA: TGCAGCGTTGTCACTAGTTGGCGAGAGCAGTACTTC. Its translation: CSVVTSWREQYF.

J is TRBJ2-5 and V is TRBV2, with D possibly matching TRBD2 (5 bases). Trimming pared 5 bases from V and 2 bases from J, leaving 15 bases between. Germline V gene sequence: CDR1 SNHLY, CDR2 FYNNEI. The CDR3 length is 15 residues. This chain's CDR3 is CASSPSPGLQETQYF. The CDR3 DNA follows: TGTGCCAGCAGTCCCTCCCCGGGATTACAAGAGACCCAGTACTTC.

The genes are TRBV19 and TRBJ1-4; tentatively, D is TRBD1 (6 bases). Germline V gene data show CDR1 as LNHDA and CDR2 as SQIVND (reference sequence). V lost 3 bases to trimming and J lost 4 bases, with 21 bases between them. This CDR3 has 18 residues. CDR3 in amino acids: CASSIGVGGASRNEKLFF. The DNA for the CDR3 is TGTGCCAGTAGTATTGGTGTCGGGGGGGCCTCCCGTAATGAAAAACTGTTTTTT.

The table lists this clone with a few counts. CDR3 sequence: CASSLDGGTYEQYF. DNA of the CDR3: TGCGCCAGCAGCTTGGACGGGGGAACCTACGAGCAGTACTTC. The chain is built from TRBV5-1 and TRBJ2-7; tentatively, D is TRBD2 (6 bases). CDR1 and CDR2 from the germline V gene are SGHRS and YFSETQ. The CDR3 is 14 residues long. V was cut by 0 bases and J by 2 bases, with 9 bases left in between.